This T cell receptor (beta chain) stems from a study of T cell responses to AZD1222 COVID-19 vaccine. Method: immunoSEQ multiplex PCR; TCRdb's copy keeps in-frame clones and lacks some. The sample lists around 120,000 clones; approximately 85% were seen once. CDR3 size: 17 residues. In germline, CDR1 is SNHLY, CDR2 FYNNEI. Unmatched junction bases numbered 15, after V lost 6 bases and J lost 2 bases. The sequences come from peripheral blood, collected on day 0 of AZD1222 vaccination. The TCR comes from an adult in good health. This chain connects TRBV2 to TRBJ1-2; 7 bases are a match to TRBD1. This chain's CDR3 is CASSGGTATEINYGYTF. The CDR3 DNA reads TGTGCCAGCAGCGGGGGGACAGCGACGGAGATAAACTATGGCTACACCTTC.